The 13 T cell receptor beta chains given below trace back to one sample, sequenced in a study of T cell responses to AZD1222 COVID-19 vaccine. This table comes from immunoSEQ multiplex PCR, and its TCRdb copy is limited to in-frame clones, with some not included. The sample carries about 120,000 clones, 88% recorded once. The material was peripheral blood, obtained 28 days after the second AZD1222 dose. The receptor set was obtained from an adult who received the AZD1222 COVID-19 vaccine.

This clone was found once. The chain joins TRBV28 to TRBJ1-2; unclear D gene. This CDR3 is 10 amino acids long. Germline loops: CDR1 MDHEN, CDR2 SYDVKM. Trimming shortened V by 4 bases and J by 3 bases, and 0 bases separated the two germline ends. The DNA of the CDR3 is TGTGCCAGCAGTTACTATGGCTACACCTTC. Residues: CASSYYGYTF.

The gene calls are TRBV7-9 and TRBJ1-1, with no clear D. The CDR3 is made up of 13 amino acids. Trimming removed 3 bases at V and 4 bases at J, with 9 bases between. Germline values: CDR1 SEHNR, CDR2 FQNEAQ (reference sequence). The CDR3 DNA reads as TGTGCCAGCAGCTTTGGGGTCTCCACTGAAGCTTTCTTT. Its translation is CASSFGVSTEAFF. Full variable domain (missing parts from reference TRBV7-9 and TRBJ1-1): DTGVSQNPRHKITKRGQNVTFRCDPISEHNRLYWYRQTLGQGPEFLTYFQNEAQLEKSRLLSDRFSAERPKGSFSTLEIQRTEQGDSAMYLCASSFGVSTEAFFGQGTRLTVV.

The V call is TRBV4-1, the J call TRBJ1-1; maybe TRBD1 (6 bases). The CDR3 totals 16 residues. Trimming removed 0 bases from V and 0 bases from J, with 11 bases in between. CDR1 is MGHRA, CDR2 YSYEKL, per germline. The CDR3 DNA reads TGCGCCAGCAGCCAAGAACAGGGCTGGATGAACACTGAAGCTTTCTTT. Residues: CASSQEQGWMNTEAFF.

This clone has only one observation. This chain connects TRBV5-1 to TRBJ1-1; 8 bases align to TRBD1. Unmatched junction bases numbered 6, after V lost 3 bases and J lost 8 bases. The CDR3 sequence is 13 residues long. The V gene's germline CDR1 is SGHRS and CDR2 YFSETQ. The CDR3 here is CASSSTGDAEAFF. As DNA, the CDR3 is TGCGCCAGCAGCTCGACAGGGGATGCGGAAGCTTTCTTT.

The CDR3 nucleotides are TGTGCCAGCAGGGACCGGAGTTTTGGCAACACCGGGGAGCTGTTTTTT. Protein product: CASRDRSFGNTGELFF. The chain couples TRBV7-2 to TRBJ2-2; D uncertain. Germline V gives CDR1 SGHTA, CDR2 FQGNSA. Trimming shortened V by 6 bases and J by 2 bases, and 16 bases separated the two germline ends. The CDR3 runs to 16 residues.

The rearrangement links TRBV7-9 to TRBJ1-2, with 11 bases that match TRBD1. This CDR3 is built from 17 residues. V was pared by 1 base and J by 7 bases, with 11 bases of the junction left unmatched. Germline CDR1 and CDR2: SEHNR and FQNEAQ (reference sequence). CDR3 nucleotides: TGTGCCAGCAGCTTAGTTTTCCGGGACAGGGGGTACGGTGGCTACACCTTC. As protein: CASSLVFRDRGYGGYTF.

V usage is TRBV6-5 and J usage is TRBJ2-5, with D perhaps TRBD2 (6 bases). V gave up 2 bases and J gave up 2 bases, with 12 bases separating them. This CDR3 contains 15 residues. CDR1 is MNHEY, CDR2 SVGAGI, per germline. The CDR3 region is CASSYRGSGQETQYF. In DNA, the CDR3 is TGTGCCAGCAGTTACCGAGGGAGCGGGCAAGAGACCCAGTACTTC.

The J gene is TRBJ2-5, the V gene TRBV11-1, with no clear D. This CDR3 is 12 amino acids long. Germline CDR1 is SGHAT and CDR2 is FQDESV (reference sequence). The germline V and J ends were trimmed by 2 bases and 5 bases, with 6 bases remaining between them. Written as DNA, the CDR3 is TGTGCCAGCAGCTTAACGTGGGAGACCCAGTACTTC. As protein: CASSLTWETQYF.

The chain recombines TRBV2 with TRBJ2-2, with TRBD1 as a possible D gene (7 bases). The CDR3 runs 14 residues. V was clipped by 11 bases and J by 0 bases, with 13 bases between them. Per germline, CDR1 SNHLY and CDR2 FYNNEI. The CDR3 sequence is CAWRDRSNTGELFF. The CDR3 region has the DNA TGTGCCTGGCGGGACAGATCGAACACCGGGGAGCTGTTTTTT.

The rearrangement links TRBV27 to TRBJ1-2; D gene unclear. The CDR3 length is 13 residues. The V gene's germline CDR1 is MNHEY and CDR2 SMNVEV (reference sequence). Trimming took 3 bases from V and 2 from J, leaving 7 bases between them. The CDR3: CASSFRGNYGYTF. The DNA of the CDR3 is TGTGCCAGCAGTTTTCGTGGAAACTATGGCTACACCTTC.

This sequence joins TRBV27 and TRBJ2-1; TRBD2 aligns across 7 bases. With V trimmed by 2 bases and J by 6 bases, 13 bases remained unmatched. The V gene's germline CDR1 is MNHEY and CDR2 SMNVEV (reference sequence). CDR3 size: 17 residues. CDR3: CASSLSSTAGAGNEQFF. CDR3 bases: TGTGCCAGCAGTTTAAGTAGTACGGCGGGAGCGGGCAATGAGCAGTTCTTC.

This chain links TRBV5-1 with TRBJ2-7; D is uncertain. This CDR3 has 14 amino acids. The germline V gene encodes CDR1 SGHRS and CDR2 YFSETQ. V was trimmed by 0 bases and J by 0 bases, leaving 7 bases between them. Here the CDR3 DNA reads TGCGCCAGCAGCTTGGATGTCGGCTCCTACGAGCAGTACTTC. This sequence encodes CASSLDVGSYEQYF.

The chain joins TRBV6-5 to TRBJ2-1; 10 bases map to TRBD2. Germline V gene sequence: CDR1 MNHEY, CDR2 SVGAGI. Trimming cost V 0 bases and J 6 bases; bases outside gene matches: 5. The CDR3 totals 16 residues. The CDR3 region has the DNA TGTGCCAGCAGTTACTCGAGCGGGAGGGCCCCCAATGAGCAGTTCTTC. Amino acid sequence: CASSYSSGRAPNEQFF.